These T cell receptor beta chains were read from a single sample in a study of blood T cell repertoires in COVID-19. The repertoire was sequenced with immunoSEQ multiplex PCR; TCRdb's copy has only in-frame clones and lacks some. The sample contains approximately 230,000 clones, roughly 80% of which appear only once. Input material: peripheral blood. These receptors originate from a man older than 75 with acute or convalescent COVID-19. The CDR3 runs from the conserved cysteine through the conserved F or W. A D gene is named only where the DNA matches it firmly.

j_call | d_call | v_call | cdr3_aa
TRBJ1-1 | NA | TRBV6-1 | CASSERGRDTEAFF
TRBJ2-7 | TRBD1 | TRBV19 | CASSRDRAAYEQYF
TRBJ1-6 | NA | TRBV5-1 | CASIQGPGANSPLHF
TRBJ2-7 | TRBD1 | TRBV6-6 | CASSYIGRGLYEQYF
TRBJ2-7 | NA | TRBV18 | CASSPTRVALSYEQYF
TRBJ1-4 | TRBD1 | TRBV10-3 | CAIRGQATNEKLFF
TRBJ2-7 | NA | TRBV6-6 | CASSSGVGEQYF
TRBJ2-7 | TRBD1 | TRBV2 | CASNKDRGPYEQYF
TRBJ2-1 | TRBD2 | TRBV7-2 | CASSLESPPGGEQFF
TRBJ2-3 | TRBD2 | TRBV2 | CASSQGLAGGDTDTQYF
TRBJ2-2 | NA | TRBV11-2 | CASRVGAWTTNTGELFF
TRBJ2-1 | NA | TRBV4-2 | CASSQPRRGYNEQFF
TRBJ1-1 | NA | TRBV28 | CASSPPGLRAFF
TRBJ2-7 | NA | TRBV10-3 | CAINIGKRPFSYEQYF
TRBJ1-2 | NA | TRBV20-1 | CSARAGVGTF
TRBJ2-1 | TRBD2 | TRBV5-1 | CASSKTSGRAGEQFF
TRBJ2-5 | NA | TRBV30 | CAWSWAGKETQYF
TRBJ2-5 | NA | TRBV5-8 | CASSLKWGSAQETQYF
TRBJ1-5 | NA | TRBV21-1 | CASSKWDRLSVRNQPQHF
TRBJ2-4 | TRBD1 | TRBV7-9 | CASSWGQALAKNIQYF
TRBJ1-1 | NA | TRBV6-5 | CASRSGETEAFF
TRBJ2-7 | TRBD1 | TRBV5-1 | CASRSGTGLEQYF
TRBJ2-3 | TRBD2 | TRBV5-1 | CASRRGEAGPDTQYF
TRBJ2-4 | NA | TRBV19 | CASSIPGLLAKNIQYF
TRBJ2-7 | TRBD2 | TRBV2 | CASSVGRGGSYEQYF
TRBJ2-5 | TRBD2 | TRBV24-1 | CATSAASGPQETQYF
TRBJ2-7 | TRBD2 | TRBV3-1/TRBV3-2 | CASSRGGLAGGEQYF
TRBJ1-2 | NA | TRBV6-5 | CASSYLNRDGYTF
TRBJ2-3 | TRBD2 | TRBV5-4 | CASSPLQLAGAPGPDTQYF
TRBJ2-7 | NA | TRBV18 | CASSPITGTYEQYF
TRBJ1-1 | NA | TRBV18 | CASLQMNTEAFF
TRBJ1-1 | TRBD1 | TRBV7-8 | CASSPRQGAAEAFF
TRBJ1-2 | TRBD1 | TRBV2 | CASNRDSMNYGYTF
TRBJ2-7 | TRBD2 | TRBV5-4 | CAISLAGGDEQYF
TRBJ2-1 | NA | TRBV7-2 | CASSLRASSYNEQFF
TRBJ1-4 | NA | TRBV5-1 | CASSPGLPRDEKLFF
TRBJ2-7 | NA | TRBV6-5 | CASTSRWGPYEQYF
TRBJ2-3 | TRBD2 | TRBV6-1 | CASSEYGTSGGRTDTQYF
TRBJ2-3 | NA | TRBV19 | CASSIMGARSTDTQYF
TRBJ2-3 | TRBD2 | TRBV6-1 | CASSEARLPIAGGQRDTQYF
TRBJ2-3 | NA | TRBV5-4 | CASSLDGSQRNTQYF
TRBJ1-2 | NA | TRBV1 | CTSSQGPPKQGSQCYGYTF
TRBJ1-5 | NA | TRBV2 | CASSENRAVGEPQHF
TRBJ1-6 | TRBD1 | TRBV7-8 | CASSLAGTGYSPLHF
TRBJ2-7 | TRBD1 | TRBV9 | CASSTGQGAYEQYF
TRBJ2-7 | NA | TRBV27 | CASSLYPTGIYEQYF
TRBJ1-2 | TRBD1 | TRBV27 | CASSLLSSNRGRAYGYTF
TRBJ1-2 | NA | TRBV7-8 | CASSLRVGHYGYTF
TRBJ2-7 | TRBD2 | TRBV30 | CAWITSGAPYEQYF
TRBJ2-1 | NA | TRBV24-1 | CATSDATSTEFNEQFF
TRBJ1-2 | TRBD1 | TRBV5-1 | CASSSTGTGDGYTF
TRBJ1-2 | NA | TRBV11-3 | CASSPPRIIGVWYGYTF
TRBJ2-1 | TRBD1 | TRBV19 | CASLAGGQGAVNEQFF
TRBJ1-5 | TRBD1 | TRBV12-3/TRBV12-4 | CASSRQGSQPQHF
TRBJ1-5 | NA | TRBV6-6 | CASTNGGKYSNQPQHF
TRBJ2-1 | TRBD2 | TRBV4-1 | CASSQGPGLAVIWYNEQFF
TRBJ2-5 | NA | TRBV2 | CASSVRETDQETQYF
TRBJ2-7 | TRBD2 | TRBV27 | CASSSSGTYEQYF